This T cell receptor beta chain was observed in a study of blood T cells in healthy people across ages (dated by TCRdb to 2014 to 2015). Regarding the research as a whole: In model experiments, roughly one uniquely barcoded TCR beta cDNA molecule per two T cells was captured by template switching. The donors were split into four age groups: young (average around 15 years), middle-aged (about 40), aged (more than 60) and long-lived (approximately 80). To track age-related changes in TCR beta repertoire diversity, the study relied on deep sequencing normalized with unique cDNA molecular identifiers. Donors of different ages were randomly distributed across sequencing lanes to avoid experimental bias. Using the same blood draw, the study looked at two additional independent replicas of 1 million unique cDNA reads for two donors, one aged 18 to 30 and the other aged 80 or older. General conclusions and limits of the study: Compared with the aged group, the long-lived group had more naive CD4+ T cells, fewer expanded clones and increased TCR diversity, a pattern suggesting age selection. Observed TCR beta diversity correlated strongly with the percentage of naive T cells measured by flow cytometry. The CMV infection status of donors was not known, potentially confounding age-related changes in expanded clonotypes. Observed TCR beta diversity per million T cells fell roughly linearly with age, and a significant reduction was already apparent by age around 36. Because profiling used bulk unsorted PBMCs, naive and antigen-experienced compartments could not be compared conclusively. Estimates of total diversity based on one million sequenced T cells were considered lower bounds and underestimates.

Systemically healthy Caucasian individuals from Russia, about 38 in total and aged about 6 to 95 years, were included as donors. Each donor gave about 9.7 milliliters of peripheral blood, drawn into EDTA-treated Vacutainer tubes. Ficoll-Paque density-gradient centrifugation was used to isolate PBMCs, with at least 6.5 million per sample. Trizol reagent was used to extract total RNA from the PBMCs, yielding at least 5.5 micrograms per sample. The percentages of naive CD45RAhigh/CD27high T cells were determined by flow cytometry on a PBMC aliquot from every donor. The protocol used for the library was 5' RACE. Sequencing instrument: Illumina HiSeq 2500. The second PCR ran for about 6 to 12 cycles and used a J-beta primer mix along with a sample-barcoded 5' primer. A unique molecular identifier was introduced onto each TCR beta cDNA molecule by a template-switch 5' adaptor carrying 12 random nucleotides. Each sample yielded at least 3 million CDR3-containing paired-end reads. All of the RNA was converted into first-strand cDNA using the Mint cDNA synthesis kit, with a TRBC-specific oligonucleotide serving as the primer. Following uracil-DNA glycosylase treatment, all cDNA underwent a first 18-cycle PCR with the universal primers M1SS and BC2_uni_R. As for the original processing: Normalization of each sample was performed by random selection of 1 million high-quality reads, each carrying a distinct molecular identifier. Instead of being binned into consensus sequences, reads that shared molecular identifiers were thrown out. MiTCR, with a Q25 quality threshold and the strictest error-elimination algorithm, was used for CDR3 identification, clonotype clustering and error correction. A nonparametric unseen species model with Euler transformation was used to estimate a lower bound on total TCR beta diversity. TCRdb reanalyzed the raw reads on its own, using fastp at Q25 for trimming and MiXCR for clone calling, and kept in-frame beta chains. Identical CDR3 proteins give one entry, which carries the most common genes and DNA. TCRdb, not the original authors, processed these V and J calls. The sample table records hundreds of thousands of distinct CDR3 sequences; roughly 64% of these occur just once. The ten largest clones represent over 20% of the sample.

As for this clonotype: This receptor's antigen is unknown. One base away there is no much larger clone; base qualities are not given.

This TCR derives from a man younger than 40 in good health. Sequenced sample: blood.

The DNA reads as follows: TGTGCCAGCAGTTTCCGAGGCAAATCGATCGAGCAGTACTTC. It codes for CASSFRGKSIEQYF. This sequence uses TRBV6-5 and TRBJ2-5; confidence is insufficient to name the D gene. With the DNA end fitting TRBJ2-7 better, the J assignment may be wrong. Measured from the cysteine to the phenylalanine, the CDR3 is 14 residues long. The only DNA kept is the CDR3, 42 bases in frame from the first base. The germline V gene supplies CDR1 MNHEY and CDR2 SVGAGI.